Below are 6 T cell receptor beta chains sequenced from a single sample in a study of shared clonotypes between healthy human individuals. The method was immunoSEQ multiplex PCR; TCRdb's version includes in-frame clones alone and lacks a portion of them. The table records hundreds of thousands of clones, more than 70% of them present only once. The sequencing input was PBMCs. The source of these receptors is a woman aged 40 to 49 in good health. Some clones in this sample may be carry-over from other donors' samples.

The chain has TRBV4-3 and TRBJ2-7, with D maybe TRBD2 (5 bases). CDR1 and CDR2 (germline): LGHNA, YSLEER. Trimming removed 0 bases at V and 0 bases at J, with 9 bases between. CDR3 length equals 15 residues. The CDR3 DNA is TGCGCCAGCAGCCAAGACGGGGAGATCTCCTACGAGCAGTACTTC. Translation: CASSQDGEISYEQYF.

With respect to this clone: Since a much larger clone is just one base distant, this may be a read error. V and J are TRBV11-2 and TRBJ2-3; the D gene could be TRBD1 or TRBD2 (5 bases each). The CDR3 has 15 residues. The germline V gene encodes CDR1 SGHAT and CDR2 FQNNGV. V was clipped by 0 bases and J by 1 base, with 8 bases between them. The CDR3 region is CASSLEGTRTDTQYF. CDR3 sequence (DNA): TGTGCCAGCAGCTTAGAAGGGACCCGCACAGATACGCAGTATTTT.

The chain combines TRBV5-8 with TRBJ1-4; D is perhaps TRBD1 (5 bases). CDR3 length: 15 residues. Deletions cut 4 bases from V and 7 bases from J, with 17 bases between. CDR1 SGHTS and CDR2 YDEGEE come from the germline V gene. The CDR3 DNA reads TGTGCCAGCAGCAAAGGGACCGGCGGCGGTGAAAAACTGTTTTTT. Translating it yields CASSKGTGGGEKLFF.

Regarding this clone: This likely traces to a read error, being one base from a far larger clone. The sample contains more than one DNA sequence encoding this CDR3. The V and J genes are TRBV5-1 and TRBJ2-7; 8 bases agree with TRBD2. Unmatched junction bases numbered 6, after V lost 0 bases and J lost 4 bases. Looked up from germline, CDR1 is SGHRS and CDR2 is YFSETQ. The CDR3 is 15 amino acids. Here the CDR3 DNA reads TGCGCCAGCAGCTTGGGATTAGCGGGGCCGTACGAGCAGTACTTC. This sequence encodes CASSLGLAGPYEQYF.

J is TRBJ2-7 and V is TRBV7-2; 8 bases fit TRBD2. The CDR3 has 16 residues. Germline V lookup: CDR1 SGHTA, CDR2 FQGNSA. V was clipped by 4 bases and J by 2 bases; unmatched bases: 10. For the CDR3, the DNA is TGTGCCAGCAGCTCCCGCGCTAGCGGGCATCCCTACGAGCAGTACTTC. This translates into CASSSRASGHPYEQYF.

CDR3 nucleotides: TGTGCCAGCAGTTCCAGGTGGACTGGGGAGCTGTTTTTT. Protein: CASSSRWTGELFF. This chain uses TRBV7-6 with TRBJ2-2, with D tentatively TRBD2 (5 bases). CDR3 size: 13 residues. Trimming took 6 bases from V and 8 from J, leaving 13 bases between them. Germline V gene sequence: CDR1 SGHVS, CDR2 FNYEAQ. The variable domain in full, with the rest retrieved from reference TRBV7-6 and TRBJ2-2, is GAGVSQSPRYKVTKRGQDVALRCDPISGHVSLYWYRQALGQGPEFLTYFNYEAQQDKSGLPNDRFSAERPEGSISTLTIQRTEQRDSAMYRCASSSRWTGELFFGEGSRLTVL.